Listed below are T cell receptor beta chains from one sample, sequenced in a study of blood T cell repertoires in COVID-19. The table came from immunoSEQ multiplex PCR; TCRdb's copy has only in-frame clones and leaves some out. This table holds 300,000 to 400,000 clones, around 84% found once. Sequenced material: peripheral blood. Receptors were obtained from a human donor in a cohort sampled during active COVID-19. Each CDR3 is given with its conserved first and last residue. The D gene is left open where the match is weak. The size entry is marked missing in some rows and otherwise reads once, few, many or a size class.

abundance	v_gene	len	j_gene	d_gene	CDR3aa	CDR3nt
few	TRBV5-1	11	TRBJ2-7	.	CASSLGGEQYF	TGCGCCAGCAGCTTGGGAGGTGAGCAGTACTTC
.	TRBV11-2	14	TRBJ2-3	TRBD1	CASSIGQAADTQYF	TGTGCCAGCAGCATCGGACAGGCCGCAGATACGCAGTATTTT
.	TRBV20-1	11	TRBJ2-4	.	CSAPAKNIQYF	TGCAGTGCCCCTGCCAAAAACATTCAGTACTTC
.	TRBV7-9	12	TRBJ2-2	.	CASSLGNGELFF	TGTGCCAGCAGTCTAGGTAACGGGGAGCTGTTTTTT
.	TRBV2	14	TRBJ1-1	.	CASRAGPLNTEAFF	TGTGCCAGCAGGGCGGGCCCGTTGAACACTGAAGCTTTCTTT
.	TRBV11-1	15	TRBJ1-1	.	CASSEQGLVNTEAFF	TGTGCCAGCAGCGAACAGGGCCTGGTGAACACTGAAGCTTTCTTT
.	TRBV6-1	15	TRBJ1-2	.	CASSELGQANYGYTF	TGTGCCAGCAGTGAATTGGGCCAGGCTAACTATGGCTACACCTTC
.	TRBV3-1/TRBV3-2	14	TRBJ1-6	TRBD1	CASRQGWDNSPLHF	TGTGCCAGCAGACAGGGGTGGGATAATTCACCCCTCCACTTT
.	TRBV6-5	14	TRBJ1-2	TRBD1	CASSETGGLGGYTF	TGTGCCAGCAGCGAGACAGGGGGCTTAGGTGGCTACACCTTC
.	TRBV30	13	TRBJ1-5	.	CAWGGEGNQPQHF	TGTGCCTGGGGAGGGGAGGGCAATCAGCCCCAGCATTTT
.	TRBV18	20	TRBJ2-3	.	CASSPPYVDYPFYGTDTQYF	TGTGCCAGCTCACCACCATACGTCGACTACCCATTCTATGGGACAGATACGCAGTATTTT
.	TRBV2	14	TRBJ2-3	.	CASSPGGMAYTQYF	TGTGCCAGCAGCCCCGGAGGTATGGCTTATACGCAGTATTTT
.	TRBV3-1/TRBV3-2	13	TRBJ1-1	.	CASSQTRATEAFF	TGTGCCAGCAGCCAAACTAGGGCCACTGAAGCTTTCTTT